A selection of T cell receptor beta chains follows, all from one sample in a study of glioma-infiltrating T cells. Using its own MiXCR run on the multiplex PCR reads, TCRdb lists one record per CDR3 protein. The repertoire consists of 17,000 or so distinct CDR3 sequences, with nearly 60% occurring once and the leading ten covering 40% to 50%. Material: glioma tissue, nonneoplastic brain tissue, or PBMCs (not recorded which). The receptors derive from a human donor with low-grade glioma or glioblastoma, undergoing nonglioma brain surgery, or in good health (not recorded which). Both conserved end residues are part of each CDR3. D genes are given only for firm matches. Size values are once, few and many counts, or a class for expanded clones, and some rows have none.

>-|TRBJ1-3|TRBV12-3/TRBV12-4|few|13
TGTGCCAGCAGTCCCCGAGCCGGAAACACCATATATTTT
CASSPRAGNTIYF
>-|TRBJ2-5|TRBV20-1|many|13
TGCAGTGCTAGAGATAATCAGCAAGAGACCCAGTACTTC
CSARDNQQETQYF
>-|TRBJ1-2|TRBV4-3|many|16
TGCGCCAGCAGCCAAGATAGGGCAGGGGCAGGGATCGGCTACACCTTC
CASSQDRAGAGIGYTF
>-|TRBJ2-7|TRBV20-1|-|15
TGCAGTGCTAGAGATCCCGCAGACTCTTACTACGAGCAGTACTTC
CSARDPADSYYEQYF
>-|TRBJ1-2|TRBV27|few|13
TGTGCCAGCAGTTTGGAGGGTAGCTATGGCTACACCTTC
CASSLEGSYGYTF
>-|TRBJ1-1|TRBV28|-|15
TGTGCCAGCAGTTCCCTTGAGGGCCTGAACACTGAAGCTTTCTTT
CASSSLEGLNTEAFF
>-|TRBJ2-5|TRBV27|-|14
TGTGCCAGCAGTTCCAGACGGGTAAAAGAGACCCAGTACTTC
CASSSRRVKETQYF
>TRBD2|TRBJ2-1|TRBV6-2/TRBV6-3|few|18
TGTGCCAGCAGTTATAGCAGGACTAGCGGGATCCTCGACAATGAGCAGTTCTTC
CASSYSRTSGILDNEQFF
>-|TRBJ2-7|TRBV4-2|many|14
TGTGCCAGCAGCCACACACGGGTCACCTACGAGCAGTACTTC
CASSHTRVTYEQYF
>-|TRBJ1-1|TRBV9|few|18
TGTGCCAGCAGCGCGTCAGCCACAGCGTCCTTAGAAAACACTGAAGCTTTCTTT
CASSASATASLENTEAFF
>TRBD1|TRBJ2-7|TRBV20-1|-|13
TGCAGTGCTACCCGGGACAGGGGCGACGAGCAGTACTTC
CSATRDRGDEQYF
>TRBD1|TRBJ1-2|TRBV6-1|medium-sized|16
TGTGCCAGCAACCCCAGCCCCGGGACAGGGGCACTACTCTACACCTTC
CASNPSPGTGALLYTF
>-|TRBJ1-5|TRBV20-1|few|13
TGCAGTGCTAGACCTGACCGATATCAGCCCCAGCATTTT
CSARPDRYQPQHF
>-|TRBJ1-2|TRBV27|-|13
TGTGCCAGCAGTTTAACTAGGTTCTATGGCTACACCTTC
CASSLTRFYGYTF
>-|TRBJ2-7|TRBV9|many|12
TGTGCCAGCAGCCCCGGGGGCGCCGAGCAGTACTTC
CASSPGGAEQYF
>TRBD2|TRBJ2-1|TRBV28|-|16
TGTGCCAGCAGTCCCGGGACTAGCGGGGGTCCCAATGAGCAGTTCTTC
CASSPGTSGGPNEQFF
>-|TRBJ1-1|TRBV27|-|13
TGTGCCAGCAGTGCGGGACAACTACTTGAAGCTTTCTTT
CASSAGQLLEAFF
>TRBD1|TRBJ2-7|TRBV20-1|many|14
TGCAGTGCTGGTGGAGGGACAGGGAAAAACGAGCAGTACTTC
CSAGGGTGKNEQYF
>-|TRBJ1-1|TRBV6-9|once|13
TGTGCCAGCAGTTACGACCCCCGCACTGAAGCTTTCTTT
CASSYDPRTEAFF
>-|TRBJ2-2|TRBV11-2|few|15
TGTGCCAGCAGCCCTTGGACAGCGAACACCGGGGAGCTGTTTTTT
CASSPWTANTGELFF
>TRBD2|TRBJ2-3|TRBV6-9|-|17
TGTTCCAGCAGTTACCTAGCCGGGACTATCGGCACAGATACGCAGTATTTT
CSSSYLAGTIGTDTQYF
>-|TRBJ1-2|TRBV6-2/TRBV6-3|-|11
TGTGCCAGCGGAAAGAGTGGTGGCTACACCTTC
CASGKSGGYTF
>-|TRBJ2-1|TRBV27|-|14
TGTGCCAGAAGTCTCCAGTGGACCTCCGGAGAGCAGTTCTTC
CARSLQWTSGEQFF
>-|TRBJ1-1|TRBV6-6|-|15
TGTGCCAGCAGTTTCCTTGACAGGCTGAACACTGAAGCTTTCTTT
CASSFLDRLNTEAFF
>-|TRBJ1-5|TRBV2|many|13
TGTGCCAGCAGTGAGGTGGCTACCATGACCCAGCATTTT
CASSEVATMTQHF
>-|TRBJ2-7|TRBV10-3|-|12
TGTGCCATCAGTGAGTCAGACTACGAGCAGTACTTC
CAISESDYEQYF
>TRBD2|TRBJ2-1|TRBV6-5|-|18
TGTGCCAGCAGTTACTCTTTGACTAGCGTGAGGATGAACAATGAGCAGTTCTTC
CASSYSLTSVRMNNEQFF
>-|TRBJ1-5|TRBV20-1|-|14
TGCAGTGCTGCCCAGGTTTTCGGCAATCAGCCCCAGCATTTT
CSAAQVFGNQPQHF
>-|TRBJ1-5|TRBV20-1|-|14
TGCAGTGCTAGAGTTGTAGGGCGGGATCAGCCCCAGCATTTT
CSARVVGRDQPQHF
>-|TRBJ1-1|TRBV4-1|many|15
TGCGCCAGCAGCCATCCCGGGGGGTCCGGCACTGAAGCTTTCTTT
CASSHPGGSGTEAFF
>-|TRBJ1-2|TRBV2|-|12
TGTGCCACCCAAAGGGGGGACGGTGGCTACACCTTC
CATQRGDGGYTF
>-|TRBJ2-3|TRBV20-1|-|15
TGCAGTGCTAGAGCGCTCCCTGTAGGCACAGATACGCAGTATTTT
CSARALPVGTDTQYF
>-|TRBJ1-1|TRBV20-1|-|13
TGCAGTGCCCCGCTTACAGTAAACACTGAAGCTTTCTTT
CSAPLTVNTEAFF
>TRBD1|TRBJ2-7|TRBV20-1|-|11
TGCAGTGCTAGCACAGGGGACGAGCAGTACTTC
CSASTGDEQYF
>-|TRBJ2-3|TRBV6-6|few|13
TGTGCCAGCATTCTACTCAGTTTAGATACGCAGTATTTT
CASILLSLDTQYF
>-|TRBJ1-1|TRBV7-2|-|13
TGTGCCAGCAGTAGTAGGGGGGGCCCTGAAGCTTTCTTT
CASSSRGGPEAFF
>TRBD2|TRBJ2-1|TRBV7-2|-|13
TGTGCCAGCAGCTTAAGTCTAGCGGTTGAGCAGTTCTTC
CASSLSLAVEQFF
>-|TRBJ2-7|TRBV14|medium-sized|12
TGTGCCAGCAGCCACCAAGGGTACGAGCAGTACTTC
CASSHQGYEQYF
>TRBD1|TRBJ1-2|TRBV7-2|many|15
TGTGCCAGCACCGAAACCCAGGGGGCACCCTATGGCTACACCTTC
CASTETQGAPYGYTF
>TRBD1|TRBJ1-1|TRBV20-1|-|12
TGCAGGGGGTTATACGGGACAGGCGAAGCTTTCTTT
CRGLYGTGEAFF
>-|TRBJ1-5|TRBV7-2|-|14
TGTGCCAGCAGCTTAAGGGGTATCAATCAGCCCCAGCATTTT
CASSLRGINQPQHF
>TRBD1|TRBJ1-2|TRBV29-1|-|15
TGCAGCGTTGCTACAGGGGCAGTTCTCAACTATGGCTACACCTTC
CSVATGAVLNYGYTF
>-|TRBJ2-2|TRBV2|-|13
TGTGCCAGCAGTGAACGGACCACCGGGGAGCTGTTTTTT
CASSERTTGELFF
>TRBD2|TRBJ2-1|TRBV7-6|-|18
TGTGCCAGCAGCTTAGCGGGCCCCGGGACTAGGGCCCACAATGAGCAGTTCTTC
CASSLAGPGTRAHNEQFF
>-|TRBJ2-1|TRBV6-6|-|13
TGTGCCAGCAGTTACTCCGGACCATTGTGGCAGTTCTTC
CASSYSGPLWQFF
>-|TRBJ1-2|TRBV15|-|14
TGTGCCACCAGCAGAGAAGGGACTACAGGTGGCTACACCTTC
CATSREGTTGGYTF